One sample yielded the 25 T cell receptor beta chains listed below, sequenced in a study of cytomegalovirus exposure and HLA in healthy donors (dated by TCRdb to 2016 to 2017). Library prep was done by the immunoSEQ multiplex PCR assay. Imported from immuneACCESS, the table was reduced by TCRdb to in-frame sequences with V and J called. These copies leave out some clones; in studies compared against another copy, an unresolved V gene accounts for under half, and the cause of the remainder is not known. The sample includes 150,000 or so clones, with about 90% observed a single time. About 6.7% of the sample belongs to the ten largest clones. Sample: PBMCs. These receptor sequences come from a woman aged 25 to 39 in good health and CMV-seropositive.

V is TRBV5-1 and J is TRBJ1-2, with 7 nucleotides matching TRBD1. V dropped 4 bases and J dropped 2; count of bases not matched to a gene: 11. The CDR3 length is 16 residues. From germline, CDR1 is SGHRS and CDR2 YFSETQ. CDR3 nucleotide sequence: TGCGCCAGCAGCACGGGGACAGCGATCGACAACTATGGCTACACCTTC. Translation: CASSTGTAIDNYGYTF.

J is TRBJ2-5 and V is TRBV5-1, with 8 bases fitting TRBD1. Germline V lookup: CDR1 SGHRS, CDR2 YFSETQ. Germline trimming cut 0 bases from V and 5 bases from J; bases unmatched to any gene: 6. CDR3 size: 15 residues. The CDR3 region is CASSLARQGRETQYF. The CDR3 coding sequence is TGCGCCAGCAGCTTGGCGCGACAGGGGCGGGAGACCCAGTACTTC. Full variable domain (rest looked up from reference TRBV5-1 and TRBJ2-5): KAGVTQTPRYLIKTRGQQVTLSCSPISGHRSVSWYQQTPGQGLQFLFEYFSETQRNKGNFPGRFSGRQFSNSRSEMNVSTLELGDSALYLCASSLARQGRETQYFGPGTRLLVL.

This chain links TRBV28 with TRBJ1-5; D is perhaps TRBD1 (6 bases). The CDR3 runs 14 residues. Deletions cut 4 bases from V and 6 bases from J, with 13 bases between. CDR1 MDHEN and CDR2 SYDVKM come from the germline V gene. The CDR3 bases are TGTGCCAGCAGTTCCGACAGGATGATTCAGCCCCAGCATTTT. It encodes CASSSDRMIQPQHF.

This clone appeared a single time. This chain joins TRBV28 and TRBJ1-3, with D tentatively TRBD1 (5 bases). Germline V gene lookup returns CDR1 MDHEN and CDR2 SYDVKM. CDR3 length: 15 amino acids. Deletions cut 6 bases from V and 4 bases from J, with 16 bases between. Here the CDR3 DNA reads TGTGCCAGCAGCGAAGGACACCCCGGGGGAAACACCATATATTTT. Its translation: CASSEGHPGGNTIYF.

The chain couples TRBV10-3 to TRBJ2-1; D ambiguous. There are 13 residues in the CDR3. Per germline, CDR1 ENHRY and CDR2 SYGVKD. Deletions cut 5 bases from V and 0 bases from J, with 5 bases between. DNA of the CDR3: TGTGCCATCAGTCAAATCTCCTACAATGAGCAGTTCTTC. Translated: CAISQISYNEQFF.

The chain recombines TRBV15 with TRBJ1-5; 7 nucleotides agree with TRBD1. Germline V gene sequence: CDR1 LNHNV, CDR2 YYDKDF (reference sequence). The CDR3 runs to 16 residues. The V segment lost 5 bases and the J segment 3 bases; nucleotides outside the gene matches: 10. The CDR3 coding sequence is TGTGCCACCAGCCGATGGACAGGAACGATCAATCAGCCCCAGCATTTT. Translating it yields CATSRWTGTINQPQHF.

The chain joins TRBV15 to TRBJ1-5; TRBD1 agrees at 7 bases. Germline V gives CDR1 LNHNV, CDR2 YYDKDF (reference sequence). V lost 5 bases and J lost 0; bases outside the gene matches: 16. This CDR3 has 19 residues. CDR3 amino acids: CATSGREGARGNSNQPQHF. The CDR3 nucleotides are TGTGCCACCAGCGGACGAGAGGGGGCGCGGGGAAATAGCAATCAGCCCCAGCATTTT.

The rearrangement uses TRBV25-1 and TRBJ2-7; 7 bases are a match to TRBD1. The V and J ends lost 8 bases and 2 bases, in that order; junction bases with no gene match: 6. The CDR3 totals 13 residues. Looked up from germline, CDR1 is MGHDK and CDR2 is SYGVNS. In DNA form, the CDR3 reads TGTGCCAGCGACGCTGGGACAGCCTACGAGCAGTACTTC. Its translation: CASDAGTAYEQYF.

Only a few counts were recorded for this clone. The V call is TRBV11-2, the J call TRBJ2-1; 12 nucleotides align to TRBD2. The V and J ends lost 2 bases and 6 bases, in that order; junction bases with no gene match: 2. Germline CDR1 reads SGHAT; CDR2 reads FQNNGV. The CDR3 is 15 residues long. CDR3 in DNA: TGTGCCAGCAGCTTAAGGACTAGCGGGACCAATGAGCAGTTCTTC. Amino acids: CASSLRTSGTNEQFF.

The rearrangement uses TRBV9 and TRBJ2-5; tentatively, D is TRBD1 (5 bases). Germline V gives CDR1 SGDLS, CDR2 YYNGEE. The CDR3 sequence is 13 residues long. V lost 4 bases, J lost 5 bases, and 12 bases lay in between. CDR3 DNA sequence: TGTGCCAGCAGCCGGACACCGGGCGAGACCCAGTACTTC. Protein: CASSRTPGETQYF.

As regards this clone: The same CDR3 is also encoded by other DNA sequences in this sample. The J gene is TRBJ2-1, the V gene TRBV6-4; 13 bases agree with TRBD2. After removal of 2 bases from V and 7 bases from J, the junction contained 2 bases not matched to a gene. This CDR3 is built from 15 residues. Germline V gives CDR1 MRHNA, CDR2 SNTAGT. CDR3 loop: CASSDTSGGANEQFF. CDR3 coding DNA: TGTGCCAGCAGTGACACTAGCGGGGGGGCGAATGAGCAGTTCTTC.

The genes are TRBV28 and TRBJ2-7; tentative D call: TRBD1 (5 bases). CDR1 is MDHEN and CDR2 is SYDVKM in the germline V gene. Trimming removed 7 bases from V and 6 bases from J, with 22 bases in between. The CDR3 is 15 amino acids. CDR3 sequence (DNA): TGTGCCAGCACCCTACGGGCTCCCCTCCAGGGCGAGCAGTACTTC. It specifies CASTLRAPLQGEQYF.

This chain connects TRBV6-5 to TRBJ1-6; 7 nucleotides agree with TRBD1. The CDR3 runs to 14 residues. Per germline, CDR1 MNHEY and CDR2 SVGAGI. V shed 6 bases and J 6 bases; nucleotides not matched to a gene: 5. The CDR3 loop reads CASRWDRFNSPLHF. The CDR3, as DNA: TGTGCCAGCAGGTGGGACAGATTTAATTCACCCCTCCACTTT.

This clone is a singleton in its sample. The chain employs TRBV9 and TRBJ1-2; D gene ambiguous. The CDR3 covers 14 residues. V lost 0 bases, J lost 4 bases, and 10 bases lay in between. Germline loops: CDR1 SGDLS, CDR2 YYNGEE. CDR3 region: CASSVAGVGYGYTF. The CDR3 nucleotides read TGTGCCAGCAGCGTAGCCGGGGTTGGCTATGGCTACACCTTC.

The chain carries TRBV27 and TRBJ2-7, with 7 bases lining up with TRBD1. The CDR3 has 16 amino acids. The V segment lost 1 base and the J segment 1 base; nucleotides outside the gene matches: 7. Germline CDR1 is MNHEY and CDR2 is SMNVEV (reference sequence). The DNA of the CDR3 is TGTGCCAGCAGTTTATATGGGGACAGAATGTCCTACGAGCAGTACTTC. This codes for CASSLYGDRMSYEQYF.

The genes are TRBV10-1 and TRBJ2-1; D is unresolved. Germline V gene lookup returns CDR1 WNHNN and CDR2 SYGVQD (reference sequence). V lost 6 bases and J 0 bases, leaving 15 bases between the germline ends. The CDR3 loop spans 16 amino acids. In DNA, the CDR3 is TGCGCCAGCAGCACCCCGAAGCCCCGCTCCTACAATGAGCAGTTCTTC. Amino acids: CASSTPKPRSYNEQFF.

The CDR3 DNA sequence: TGTGCCAGCAGCCTCTGGGGAGGCGGATCCTACAATGAGCAGTTCTTC. This encodes CASSLWGGGSYNEQFF. This sequence joins TRBV9 and TRBJ2-1; possibly TRBD2 for D (6 bases). Trimming pared 4 bases from V and 1 base from J, leaving 15 bases between. The CDR3 loop spans 16 amino acids. CDR1 is SGDLS and CDR2 is YYNGEE in the germline V gene.

The chain links TRBV5-4 to TRBJ2-5; D gene ambiguous. The CDR3 has 13 amino acids. From germline, CDR1 is SGHNT and CDR2 YYREEE (reference sequence). Trimming removed 0 bases from V and 1 base from J, with 4 bases in between. CDR3 sequence (DNA): TGTGCCAGCAGCTTGGCCTTCCAAGAGACCCAGTACTTC. This encodes CASSLAFQETQYF.

The chain has TRBV6-6 and TRBJ1-4, with 8 bases that match TRBD1. After removal of 3 bases from V and 2 bases from J, the junction contained 2 bases not matched to a gene. This CDR3 is 15 amino acids long. Germline V CDR1 and CDR2: MNHNY, SVGAGI (reference sequence). The CDR3: CASSYSGGTNEKLFF. The CDR3, as DNA: TGTGCCAGCAGTTATTCAGGGGGCACTAATGAAAAACTGTTTTTT.

CDR3 sequence reads: CASSWAATYSGNQPQHF. CDR3 nucleotides: TGTGCCAGCAGTTGGGCAGCAACTTATAGCGGCAATCAGCCCCAGCATTTT. The genes are TRBV28 and TRBJ1-5; no clear D gene. The V gene lost 4 bases and the J gene lost 2 bases, with 18 bases spanning the gap. CDR1 MDHEN and CDR2 SYDVKM come from the germline V gene. This CDR3 is built from 17 residues.

This chain uses TRBV28 with TRBJ2-7; D perhaps matches TRBD2 (7 bases). Trimming left V 5 bases short and J 7 bases short, with 24 bases between. Germline CDR1 is MDHEN and CDR2 is SYDVKM. The CDR3 totals 16 residues. The CDR3 DNA reads TGTGCCAGCAGTCATGGAAGGACAGCATGGCGGGGGGAGCAGTACTTC. Amino acid sequence: CASSHGRTAWRGEQYF.

The chain employs TRBV7-9 and TRBJ2-1; D perhaps matches TRBD2 (6 bases). The CDR3 extends over 14 amino acids. Trimming took off 5 bases at V and 0 bases at J, with 8 bases between the two ends. Germline CDR1 is SEHNR and CDR2 is FQNEAQ (reference sequence). CDR3 residues: CASSQGLSYNEQFF. CDR3 in DNA: TGTGCCAGCAGCCAGGGACTCTCCTACAATGAGCAGTTCTTC.

The chain carries TRBV6-1 and TRBJ2-7; weak D call: TRBD2 (5 bases). Germline CDR1 reads MNHNS; CDR2 reads SASEGT. CDR3 length: 14 residues. With 6 bases removed from V and 2 bases from J, the gap between germline ends came to 14 bases. CDR3 region: CASSARLSAYEQYF. The DNA for the CDR3 is TGTGCCAGCAGCGCACGACTATCCGCCTACGAGCAGTACTTC.

The chain is built from TRBV5-1 and TRBJ2-3, with a weak D call TRBD1 (6 bases). The length of the CDR3 is 12 residues. The germline gives CDR1 SGHRS, CDR2 YFSETQ. Trimming left V 5 bases short and J 5 bases short, with 9 bases between. The CDR3 sequence is CASRQGVDTQYF. The CDR3 DNA reads TGCGCCAGCAGACAGGGAGTAGATACGCAGTATTTT.

The chain recombines TRBV23-1 with TRBJ2-7; TRBD2 matches 7 bases. TRBV23-1 is annotated as an ORF whose role is uncertain. This CDR3 contains 15 residues. J was trimmed by 4 bases and V by 3 bases; bases with no gene match: 9. In DNA, the CDR3 is TGCGCCAGCAGTCAGCCCTGGGGGGGTAAGTACGAGCAGTACTTC. This sequence encodes CASSQPWGGKYEQYF.